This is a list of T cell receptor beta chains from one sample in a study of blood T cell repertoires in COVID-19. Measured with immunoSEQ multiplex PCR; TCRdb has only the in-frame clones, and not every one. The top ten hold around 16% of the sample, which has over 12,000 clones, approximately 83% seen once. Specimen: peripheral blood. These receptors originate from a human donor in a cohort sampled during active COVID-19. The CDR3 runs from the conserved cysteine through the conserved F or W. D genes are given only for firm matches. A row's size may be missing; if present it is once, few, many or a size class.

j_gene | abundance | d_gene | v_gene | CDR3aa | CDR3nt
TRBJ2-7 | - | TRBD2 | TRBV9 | CASNPSGGPSYEQYF | TGTGCCAGCAACCCGAGCGGGGGGCCATCCTACGAGCAGTACTTC
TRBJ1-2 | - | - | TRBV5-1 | CASSLRGNFNYGYTF | TGCGCCAGCAGCTTAAGGGGCAACTTCAACTATGGCTACACCTTC
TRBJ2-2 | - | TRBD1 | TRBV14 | CASSQVDRGNTGELFF | TGTGCCAGCAGCCAAGTTGACAGGGGGAACACCGGGGAGCTGTTTTTT
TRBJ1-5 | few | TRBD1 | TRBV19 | CASSNRGIGTQPQHF | TGTGCCAGTAGTAACAGGGGGATAGGCACTCAGCCCCAGCATTTT
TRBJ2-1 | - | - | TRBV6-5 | CASRFPGPYNEQFF | TGTGCCAGCAGATTCCCAGGGCCCTACAATGAGCAGTTCTTC
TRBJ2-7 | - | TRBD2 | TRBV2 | CASTLREGPYF | TGTGCCAGCACCCTAAGGGAGGGACCGTACTTC
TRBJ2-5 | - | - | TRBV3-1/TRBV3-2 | CASSRDMGTQYF | TGTGCCAGCAGCCGGGACATGGGGACCCAGTACTTC
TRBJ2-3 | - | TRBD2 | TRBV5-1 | CASSPLAGQGEYF | TGCGCCAGCAGCCCCTTAGCGGGGCAGGGAGAGTATTTT
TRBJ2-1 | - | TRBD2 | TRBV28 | CASTIAGGRSYNEQFF | TGTGCCAGCACCATAGCGGGGGGGCGATCCTACAATGAGCAGTTCTTC
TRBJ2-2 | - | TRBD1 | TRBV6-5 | CASHGQANTGELFF | TGTGCCAGCCACGGACAGGCCAACACCGGGGAGCTGTTTTTT
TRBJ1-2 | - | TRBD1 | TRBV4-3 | CASSRDRGRDYGYTF | TGCGCCAGCAGCCGGGACAGGGGGCGAGACTATGGCTACACCTTC
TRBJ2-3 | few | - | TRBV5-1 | CASSLAKTGAGDTQYF | TGCGCCAGCAGCTTGGCCAAGACAGGTGCTGGAGATACGCAGTATTTT
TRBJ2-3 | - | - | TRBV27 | CASSLLPGDRHKYF | TGTGCCAGCAGTTTACTGCCGGGAGACCGCCATAAGTATTTT
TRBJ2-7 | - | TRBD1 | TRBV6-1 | CASSDRQGAYEQYF | TGTGCCAGCAGTGACCGACAGGGGGCCTACGAGCAGTACTTC
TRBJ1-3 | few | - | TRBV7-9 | CASSPSRRGSGNTIYF | TGTGCCAGCAGCCCCAGCCGCAGGGGCAGTGGAAACACCATATATTTT
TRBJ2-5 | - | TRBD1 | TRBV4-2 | CASSPGQTAETQYF | TGTGCCAGCAGCCCGGGACAGACTGCGGAGACCCAGTACTTC
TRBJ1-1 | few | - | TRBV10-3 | CATHRGTEAFF | TGTGCCACCCATCGGGGGACTGAAGCTTTCTTT
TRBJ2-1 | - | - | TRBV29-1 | CSAEGGRYNEQFF | TGCAGCGCTGAGGGCGGGCGCTACAATGAGCAGTTCTTC
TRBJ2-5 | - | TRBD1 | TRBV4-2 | CASNPHYRQGMRETQYF | TGTGCCAGCAACCCTCATTACCGACAGGGGATGAGAGAGACCCAGTACTTC
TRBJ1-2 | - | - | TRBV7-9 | CASSSDSSYGYTF | TGTGCCAGCAGCTCGGACAGTAGCTATGGCTACACCTTC
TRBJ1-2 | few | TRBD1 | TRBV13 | CASSTGQGTASRGYTF | TGTGCCAGCAGCACGGGACAGGGAACGGCCTCTCGTGGCTACACCTTC
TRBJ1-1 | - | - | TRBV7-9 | CASSPPVNTEAFF | TGTGCCAGCAGCCCTCCGGTGAACACTGAAGCTTTCTTT
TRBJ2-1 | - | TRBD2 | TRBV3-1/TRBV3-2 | CASMGTSGGSYNEQFF | TGTGCCAGCATGGGGACTAGCGGGGGTTCCTACAATGAGCAGTTCTTC
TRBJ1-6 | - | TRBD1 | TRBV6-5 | CASSRMDRDYSPLHF | TGTGCCAGCAGCAGAATGGACAGGGACTATTCACCCCTCCACTTT
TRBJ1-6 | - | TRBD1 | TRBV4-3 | CASSQERQGVFNNSPLHF | TGCGCCAGCAGCCAAGAGAGGCAGGGGGTTTTCAATAATTCACCCCTCCACTTT
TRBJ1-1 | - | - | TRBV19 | CASSIVRTGGNTEAFF | TGTGCCAGTAGTATAGTCCGCACGGGGGGGAACACTGAAGCTTTCTTT
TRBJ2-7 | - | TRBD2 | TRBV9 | CASSVGGGTSAYEQYF | TGTGCCAGCAGCGTAGGCGGAGGGACTAGCGCCTACGAGCAGTACTTC
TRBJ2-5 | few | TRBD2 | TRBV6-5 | CASSPHPGGEETQYF | TGTGCCAGCAGCCCCCATCCGGGGGGAGAAGAGACCCAGTACTTC
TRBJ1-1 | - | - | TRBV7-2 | CASSLYEDLAFF | TGTGCCAGCAGCTTATATGAGGATTTGGCTTTCTTT
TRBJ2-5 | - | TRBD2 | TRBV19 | CASSSEWEGTQYF | TGTGCCAGTAGTAGCGAGTGGGAGGGGACCCAGTACTTC
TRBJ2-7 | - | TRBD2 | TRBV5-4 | CASSSGTAYEQYF | TGTGCCAGCAGCAGCGGGACGGCCTACGAGCAGTACTTC
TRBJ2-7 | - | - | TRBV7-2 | CASSYLTTYEQYF | TGTGCCAGCAGCTACCTGACTACCTACGAGCAGTACTTC
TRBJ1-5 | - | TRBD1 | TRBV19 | CASSSTSGTGDQPQHF | TGTGCCAGTAGTTCAACCTCAGGGACAGGGGACCAGCCCCAGCATTTT
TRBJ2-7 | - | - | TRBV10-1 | CAPKRGCEQYF | TGCGCCCCCAAAAGGGGGTGCGAGCAGTACTTC
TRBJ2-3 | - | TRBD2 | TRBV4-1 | CASSQDSLAGVADTQYF | TGCGCCAGCAGCCAAGACTCCCTAGCGGGGGTAGCAGATACGCAGTATTTT
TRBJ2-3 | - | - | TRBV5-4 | CASSLGRGGTDTQYF | TGTGCCAGCAGCTTGGGGAGGGGTGGCACAGATACGCAGTATTTT
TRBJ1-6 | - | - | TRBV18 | CASSPTDRGSPLHF | TGTGCCAGCTCACCAACAGATAGAGGGTCACCCCTCCACTTT
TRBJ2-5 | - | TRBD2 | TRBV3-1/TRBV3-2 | CASSQDEGLGIAETQYF | TGTGCCAGCAGCCAAGATGAGGGACTAGGAATTGCAGAGACCCAGTACTTC
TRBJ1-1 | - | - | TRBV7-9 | CASSLVARGDTEAFF | TGTGCCAGCAGCTTAGTAGCGCGGGGAGACACTGAAGCTTTCTTT
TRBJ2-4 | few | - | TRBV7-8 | CASSLEGRGVKNIQYF | TGTGCCAGCAGCTTAGAGGGCAGGGGGGTCAAAAACATTCAGTACTTC
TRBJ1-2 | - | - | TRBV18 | CASSPPGAWQRGYTF | TGTGCCAGCTCACCACCGGGGGCATGGCAGCGTGGCTACACCTTC
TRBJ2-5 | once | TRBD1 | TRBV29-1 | CSGRTGGGETQYF | TGCAGCGGGAGGACAGGGGGAGGGGAGACCCAGTACTTC
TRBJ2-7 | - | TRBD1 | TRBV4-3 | CASSQDLGTVTYEQYF | TGCGCCAGCAGCCAAGATTTGGGGACAGTGACCTACGAGCAGTACTTC
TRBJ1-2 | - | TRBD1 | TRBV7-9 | CASSPGTGVDYGYTF | TGTGCCAGCAGCCCCGGGACAGGGGTCGACTATGGCTACACCTTC
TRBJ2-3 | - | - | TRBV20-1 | CSAPIADTQYF | TGCAGTGCTCCTATCGCAGATACGCAGTATTTT
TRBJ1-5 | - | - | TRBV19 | CASSIRGAMSNQPQHF | TGTGCCAGTAGTATCCGCGGGGCCATGAGCAATCAGCCCCAGCATTTT
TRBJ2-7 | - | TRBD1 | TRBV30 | CACTRDRKQYF | TGTGCCTGCACTCGGGACAGAAAGCAGTACTTC
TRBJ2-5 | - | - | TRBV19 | CASSSRVGETQYF | TGTGCCAGTAGTTCCAGGGTGGGAGAGACCCAGTACTTC
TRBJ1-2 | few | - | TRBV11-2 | CASSLTSGGGEYGYTF | TGTGCCAGCAGCCTAACCTCGGGAGGGGGAGAATATGGCTACACCTTC
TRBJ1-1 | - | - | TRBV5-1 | CASSLARGRAMNTEAFF | TGCGCCAGCAGCTTGGCCCGTGGGAGGGCTATGAACACTGAAGCTTTCTTT
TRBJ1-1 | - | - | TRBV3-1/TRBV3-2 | CASSQDRRGGTEAFF | TGTGCCAGCAGCCAAGATAGGAGGGGGGGGACTGAAGCTTTCTTT
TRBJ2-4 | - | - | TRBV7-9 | CASTLGYGNIQYF | TGTGCCAGCACCTTAGGATACGGAAACATTCAGTACTTC
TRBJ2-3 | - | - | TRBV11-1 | CASSTSIARTDTQYF | TGTGCCAGCAGTACATCCATCGCACGCACAGATACGCAGTATTTT